This is a list of T cell receptor beta chains from one sample in a study of T cell responses to AZD1222 COVID-19 vaccine. Generated by immunoSEQ multiplex PCR, the TCRdb table keeps only in-frame clones and is missing some. Counted here are about 81,000 clones, about 82% occurring once; the ten biggest clones make up around 5.9%. The input for sequencing was peripheral blood, taken 28 days after the second AZD1222 dose. The receptors come from an adult who received the AZD1222 COVID-19 vaccine. The conserved cysteine and the conserved F or W are not part of the CDR3 here.

>TRBV12-3/TRBV12-4|TRBJ1-1
ASRAGWNTEAF
>TRBV28|TRBJ2-2
ASRRQTNTGELF
>TRBV27|TRBJ1-1
ASGTVNTEAF
>TRBV30|TRBJ2-7
AWGNQYEQY
>TRBV7-6|TRBJ1-4
ASSLQATNEKLF
>TRBV28|TRBJ1-1
ASSSLQGSNTEAF
>TRBV6-5|TRBJ1-1
ASRPARNTEAF
>TRBV9|TRBJ2-3
ASSVVGGSSTDTQY
>TRBV24-1|TRBJ2-1
ATSAMTAYNNEQF
>TRBV2|TRBJ2-5
ASSGGAVQETQY
>TRBV7-9|TRBJ2-3
ASSLVGLAGTSTDTQY